The 19 T cell receptor beta chains below were found in one sample sequenced in a study of beta chain features in type 1 diabetes (dated by TCRdb to the late 2010s). The library was generated by the immunoSEQ multiplex PCR assay. The entire isolated RNA was reverse transcribed using the High Capacity cDNA Reverse Transcription Kit, and thus expressed TCRB transcripts were sequenced. The table comes from immuneACCESS by way of TCRdb, which keeps in-frame sequences with V and J called. Part of the clones is missing from these tables; in studies checked, under half for an unresolved V gene and the rest for unknown reasons. Within this sample are hundreds of thousands of clones, with 13% to 15% of them counted one time only. Clones ranked in the top ten supply more than 6.5% of the sample. Material: central memory CD4+ T cells from blood. The receptors come from a man aged 25 to 45 in good health.

There are a few counts of this clone. The gene calls are TRBV5-5 and TRBJ2-1, with 13 bases fitting TRBD2. Germline V gene data show CDR1 as SGHKS and CDR2 as YYEKEE (reference sequence). J gave up 2 bases and V 2 bases, and 4 bases lay outside the gene matches. The CDR3 loop spans 17 amino acids. CDR3 amino acids: CASSLLGLAGAYNEQFF. DNA for the CDR3: TGTGCCAGCAGCTTACTCGGACTAGCGGGGGCCTACAATGAGCAGTTCTTC.

The J gene is TRBJ1-1, the V gene TRBV6-5; 7 nucleotides align to TRBD1. Germline CDR1 MNHEY, CDR2 SVGAGI. Unmatched junction bases numbered 8, after V lost 2 bases and J lost 5 bases. The CDR3 has 15 amino acids. The CDR3 loop reads CASSYGQGVGTEAFF. The CDR3 DNA reads TGTGCCAGCAGTTACGGCCAGGGGGTGGGTACTGAAGCTTTCTTT.

This clone has just a few counts. The V gene is TRBV11-3, the J gene TRBJ1-1; TRBD1 is a possible D gene (5 bases). The germline V gene encodes CDR1 SGHNT and CDR2 YENEEA. The CDR3 runs 13 residues. V lost 1 base and J lost 11, with 14 bases in between. CDR3 nucleotides: TGTGCCAGCAGCTTAGCAGCGGAGGGGTCGGCTTTCTTT. This codes for CASSLAAEGSAFF.

This clone was detected only a few times. CDR3 sequence: CASSPMTSGSTNEQFF. DNA of the CDR3: TGTGCCAGCAGCCCTATGACTAGCGGGAGCACCAATGAGCAGTTCTTC. V is TRBV5-6 and J is TRBJ2-1; 12 positions agree with TRBD2. In germline, CDR1 is SGHDT, CDR2 YYEEEE. The CDR3 contains 16 residues. After removal of 4 bases from V and 6 bases from J, the junction contained 8 bases not matched to a gene. Full variable domain (remainder filled in from reference TRBV5-6 and TRBJ2-1): DAGVTQSPTHLIKTRGQQVTLRCSPKSGHDTVSWYQQALGQGPQFIFQYYEEEERQRGNFPDRFSGHQFPNYSSELNVNALLLGDSALYLCASSPMTSGSTNEQFFGPGTRLTVL.

This clone was picked up a small number of times. The genes are TRBV10-3 and TRBJ1-2, with D possibly being TRBD1 (6 bases). The CDR3 consists of 12 residues. The germline V gene encodes CDR1 ENHRY and CDR2 SYGVKD. Trimming cost V 4 bases and J 3 bases, with 6 bases left between them. The CDR3: CAISGTDYGYTF. In DNA form, the CDR3 reads TGTGCCATCAGTGGGACAGACTATGGCTACACCTTC.

Only a few counts were recorded for this clone. This chain joins TRBV9 and TRBJ2-2; 7 bases align to TRBD1. Germline CDR1 reads SGDLS; CDR2 reads YYNGEE. V was clipped by 4 bases and J by 5 bases; unmatched bases: 2. This CDR3 is 13 amino acids long. CDR3 region: CASSPGGTGELFF. CDR3 nucleotide sequence: TGTGCCAGCAGCCCAGGGGGTACCGGGGAGCTGTTTTTT. Together with reference TRBV9 and TRBJ2-2, the CDR3 gives the full variable domain: DSGVTQTPKHLITATGQRVTLRCSPRSGDLSVYWYQQSLDQGLQFLIQYYNGEERAKGNILERFSAQQFPDLHSELNLSSLELGDSALYFCASSPGGTGELFFGEGSRLTVL.

This clone was seen more than once but under ten times. The chain uses TRBV7-9 and TRBJ2-5; D remains ambiguous. V lost 5 bases and J lost 5, with 18 bases in between. This CDR3 has 15 amino acids. Germline values: CDR1 SEHNR, CDR2 FQNEAQ (reference sequence). The CDR3 nucleotides read TGTGCCAGCAGCCCCCCCCGGCGCCTGGGGGAGACCCAGTACTTC. Translated, it gives CASSPPRRLGETQYF.

This clone was seen only a few times. The rearrangement uses TRBV7-9 and TRBJ2-1, with D uncertain. Germline CDR1 is SEHNR and CDR2 is FQNEAQ (reference sequence). This CDR3 has 12 amino acids. Trimming cost V 2 bases and J 8 bases, with 7 bases left between them. CDR3 in DNA: TGTGCCAGCAGCTTAACCGGAGATGAGCAGTTCTTC. Residues: CASSLTGDEQFF.

The rearrangement uses TRBV4-3 and TRBJ2-2; TRBD2 agrees at 10 bases. This CDR3 is 20 amino acids long. Germline trimming cut 0 bases from V and 2 bases from J; bases unmatched to any gene: 12. CDR1 is LGHNA and CDR2 is YSLEER in the germline V gene. The CDR3 DNA reads as TGCGCCAGCAGCCAAGAACCCCTCCCTAGCGGGGGTGCTAACACCGGGGAGCTGTTTTTT. This translates into CASSQEPLPSGGANTGELFF.

The chain recombines TRBV29-1 with TRBJ2-7, with 7 bases that match TRBD1. The CDR3 runs to 13 residues. In germline, CDR1 is SQVTM, CDR2 ANQGSEA. The junction had 5 bases not matched to a gene; V was cut back by 5 bases and J by 1 base. The CDR3 bases are TGCAGCGTTTGGACAGGAATGTCCTACGAGCAGTACTTC. Its protein is CSVWTGMSYEQYF.

This clone has only a few counts. This CDR3 is CASFDWGNTGELFF. CDR3 nucleotide sequence: TGTGCCAGCTTTGACTGGGGGAACACCGGGGAGCTGTTTTTT. The chain joins TRBV19 to TRBJ2-2; no clear D gene. The length of the CDR3 is 14 residues. Between the trimmed V and J ends, which lost 9 bases and 1 base, there was a span of 12 bases. Germline V CDR1 and CDR2: LNHDA, SQIVND (reference sequence).

This clone came up many times. The chain has TRBV2 and TRBJ2-7; 7 nucleotides line up with TRBD1. This CDR3 region has 14 residues. Trimming removed 7 bases from V and 5 bases from J; junction bases left unmatched: 11. From germline, CDR1 is SNHLY and CDR2 FYNNEI. CDR3 loop: CASIRGQYENEQYF. The CDR3 region has the DNA TGTGCCAGCATCAGGGGACAGTACGAAAACGAGCAGTACTTC. Variable domain in full (rest from reference TRBV2 and TRBJ2-7): EPEVTQTPSHQVTQMGQEVILRCVPISNHLYFYWYRQILGQKVEFLVSFYNNEISEKSEIFDDQFSVERPDGSNFTLKIRSTKLEDSAMYFCASIRGQYENEQYFGPGTRLTVT.

This chain uses TRBV6-6 with TRBJ2-5; 7 bases are a match to TRBD2. Germline lookup yields CDR1 MNHNY and CDR2 SVGAGI (reference sequence). With V trimmed by 6 bases and J by 2 bases, 6 bases remained unmatched. CDR3 length equals 14 residues. This CDR3 is CASSEGLGQETQYF. CDR3 in DNA: TGTGCCAGCAGCGAAGGACTAGGGCAAGAGACCCAGTACTTC.

Worth noting for this clone: Other DNA sequences within the sample encode an identical CDR3. The chain has TRBV7-9 and TRBJ2-3, with TRBD2 identical over 14 bases. This CDR3 comprises 15 residues. The germline gives CDR1 SEHNR, CDR2 FQNEAQ (reference sequence). V dropped 6 bases and J dropped 7; count of bases not matched to a gene: 6. This CDR3 is CASRPGLAGANTQYF. CDR3 nucleotide sequence: TGTGCCAGCAGACCGGGACTAGCGGGGGCAAATACGCAGTATTTT.

The chain employs TRBV7-2 and TRBJ2-3; D remains ambiguous. Per germline, CDR1 SGHTA and CDR2 FQGNSA. Deletions cut 5 bases from V and 8 bases from J, with 11 bases between. This CDR3 comprises 12 residues. CDR3 nucleotides: TGTGCCAGCAGCCCCGCCCACTCTACGCAGTATTTT. Its translation is CASSPAHSTQYF.

This rearrangement joins TRBV18 to TRBJ2-1, with unresolved D. V gave up 4 bases and J gave up 3 bases, with 13 bases separating them. Germline V lookup: CDR1 KGHSH, CDR2 LQKENI. The CDR3 loop spans 15 amino acids. The CDR3 sequence is CASSQGPPLYNEQFF. The CDR3 region has the DNA TGTGCCAGCTCACAGGGTCCCCCTCTCTACAATGAGCAGTTCTTC.

The chain links TRBV7-2 to TRBJ2-4; 8 bases align to TRBD2. With 5 bases clipped from V and 6 bases from J, the junction kept 9 bases outside the gene matches. This CDR3 is built from 15 residues. The germline CDR1 and CDR2 sequences are SGHTA and FQGNSA. The CDR3 loop reads CASSLSGSESNIQYF. The CDR3 DNA reads as TGTGCCAGCAGCCTCAGCGGGAGTGAGTCAAACATTCAGTACTTC.

The chain recombines TRBV6-4 with TRBJ2-3; 10 bases fit TRBD1. The junction had 3 bases not matched to a gene; V was cut back by 6 bases and J by 0 bases. The CDR3 runs 15 residues. Germline V lookup: CDR1 MRHNA, CDR2 SNTAGT. The CDR3 here is CASSGTGVSTDTQYF. The DNA for the CDR3 is TGTGCCAGCAGCGGGACAGGGGTCAGCACAGATACGCAGTATTTT.

This clone was seen more than once but under ten times. The gene calls are TRBV6-4 and TRBJ1-6, with 7 bases that match TRBD1. Germline-derived CDR1 and CDR2 are MRHNA and SNTAGT. The V gene end was trimmed by 3 bases and the J gene end by 10 bases; junction bases not matched to a gene: 3. This CDR3 region has 13 residues. For the CDR3, the DNA is TGTGCCAGCAGTGATGACAGGGCCTCACCCCTCCACTTT. As protein: CASSDDRASPLHF.